Given below is one T cell receptor (beta chain) in context. CDR1 and CDR2 (germline): KGHDR, SFDVKD. This CDR3 is built from 17 residues. The V segment lost 3 bases and the J segment 7 bases; nucleotides outside the gene matches: 15. The sample is drawn from a study of control samples from healthy donors and cancer patients. Libraries were prepared by immunoSEQ multiplex PCR; TCRdb keeps only in-frame clonotypes and omits some of them. The sample has around 140,000 clones, 80% to 95% seen once. V gene TRBV24-1 combines with J gene TRBJ1-2, with 8 positions matching TRBD1. This receptor was identified in a man aged 25 to 40 in good health. What was sequenced was blood. The CDR3 loop is CATSDSRTGTGLRGYTF. The CDR3 DNA reads as TGTGCCACCAGTGATAGCCGCACCGGGACAGGCTTACGTGGCTACACCTTC.